This T cell receptor (beta chain) was documented in a study of blood T cell repertoires in COVID-19. Study in general: PBMCs, B-cell-depleted T cells, or T cells were the source of the cDNA or gDNA that made up the material.

The table came from immunoSEQ multiplex PCR; TCRdb's copy has only in-frame clones and leaves some out. The sample yields over 150,000 clones, about 82% seen once. CDR1 is SGDLS and CDR2 is YYNGEE in the germline V gene. The CDR3 totals 15 residues. V was clipped by 0 bases and J by 3 bases, with 9 bases between them. This clone appeared a single time. The receptor's source is a man aged 50 to 60 with active or convalescent COVID-19. The chain combines TRBV9 with TRBJ2-2, with D maybe TRBD1 (6 bases). Source material: peripheral blood. The CDR3 sequence: CASSVENRDTGELFF. The DNA of the CDR3 is TGTGCCAGCAGCGTAGAGAACAGGGACACCGGGGAGCTGTTTTTT.